The present T cell receptor beta chain was sequenced within a study of T cells in Graves' hyperthyroidism and ophthalmopathy (dated by TCRdb to about 2019). Background for the entire study: Peripheral blood was sampled at the time of initial diagnosis, prior to any treatment. To identify TCR V-J signatures that set the groups apart, the researchers used a discovery cohort of 90 to 100 patients, made up of roughly 45 with Graves' ophthalmopathy and 57 with stable Graves' hyperthyroidism. Prospective prediction of ophthalmopathy was tested in an independent validation cohort of approximately 18 hyperthyroidism patients and 15 to 17 patients who later progressed to ophthalmopathy. For training and testing, the 100 or so patients in the discovery cohort were randomly divided in a 7:3 ratio. In addition, the study compared T-cell repertoires in thyroid tissue and in blood from six Graves' hyperthyroidism patients. After blood sampling, hyperthyroidism patients were treated with methimazole at a starting dose of 30 mg daily, and ophthalmopathy patients were treated with high-dose intravenous methylprednisolone. TCR Vbeta CDR3 sequencing of roughly 140 peripheral blood samples (fewer than 45 ophthalmopathy, over 70 hyperthyroidism and some 17 progressor patients) is reported in the paper.

In the ophthalmopathy patients, disease was moderately to severely active, with a Clinical Activity Score of 3 or more, a NOSPECS grade of 4 or more, and a duration of less than 3 months. Any patient with an uncontrolled infection, another autoimmune disease, pregnancy or lactation was excluded. Diagnoses were established on the basis of clinical symptoms, serum thyroxine and TRAb, thyroid ultrasound, and orbital computed tomography. PBMCs were separated from 10 ml of fresh peripheral blood using Ficoll-Paque density gradient centrifugation. Total RNA was extracted with Trizol reagent, and quality was checked on an Agilent 2100 Bioanalyzer. The CDR3 goes from the cysteine to the phenylalanine over 14 residues. Only the CDR3 DNA is retained, 42 bases long and in frame from the first base. Clipping removes 5 bases from V and 2 bases from J, with 5 as the unmatched junction base count. For CDR1 and CDR2, the germline V gene lists MNHEY and SVGEGT.

The TCR beta CDR3 regions were amplified from the RNA transcripts. A first-round RT-PCR of the TCR CDR3 used the HTBI primer set with the Qiagen OneStep RT-PCR kit. A second multiplex PCR round built the libraries, followed by size selection and purification. Sequencing of the libraries was done on an Illumina HiSeq2000 using paired-end 100 bp reads. On the study's bioinformatics: SOAPnuke was used to process the raw data, throwing out any read that contained adapters or uncalled bases, had a mean Phred below 15, or lacked an exact constant-primer or identifier match. COPE v1.2.5 was used to merge the high-quality paired reads, and each unique nucleotide sequence was defined as a clonotype. Clonotypes were aligned to IMGT TRBV, TRBD and TRBJ reference segments using MiTCR v1.1. Analysis was restricted to V-J combinations with a frequency above 0.0001, which covered 99.2% of repertoires. The TCS score was defined as the ratio of F50 (clonal expansion) to E x V (chaos), calculated using BLOSUM62-based TCRdist between CDR3 peptides within each V-J. Welch's t-statistics and random forest reduced around 520 V-J features to around 14, which were used in a naive Bayes classifier (R e1071). The public reads were run again by TCRdb, first through fastp at Q25 and then through MiXCR, and only productive beta chains were kept. Rows with one shared CDR3 protein collapse into an entry with the most common genes and DNA. The V and J calls and clone size come from TCRdb's table, not from the authors' own analysis. A total of 640,000 or so distinct CDR3 sequences appear in this sample, approximately 15% of them only once. Approximately 6.4% of the sample lies in the top ten.

This clonotype came up many times. Its antigen is still unknown. Qualities for individual bases were not recorded, and no much larger clone is one base off. On the study overall, not on this receptor specifically: In validation, the model predicted progression to ophthalmopathy a median of 6.5 months before onset, with roughly 71% sensitivity and roughly 79% specificity. Blood samples also contained most of the expanded thyroid clonotypes (frequency above 0.001), which suggests that blood repertoires may reflect thyroid immune responses. In cross-validation, a model built on a 13 V-J signature told ophthalmopathy apart from stable hyperthyroidism with approximately 91% sensitivity and approximately 81% specificity, and in testing the same model reached 80%/75%. No statistical method was used to set the sample size in advance, and investigators knew the group allocation.

The sample consisted of blood. Recombination joined TRBV6-2 or TRBV6-3 with TRBJ2-7, with 8 bases aligning to TRBD1. This TCR came from a woman aged 18 to 35 with Graves' ophthalmopathy. Here is the DNA: TGTGCCAGCAGTACCGGGACAGGCCCCTACGAGCAGTACTTC. It is translated as CASSTGTGPYEQYF.